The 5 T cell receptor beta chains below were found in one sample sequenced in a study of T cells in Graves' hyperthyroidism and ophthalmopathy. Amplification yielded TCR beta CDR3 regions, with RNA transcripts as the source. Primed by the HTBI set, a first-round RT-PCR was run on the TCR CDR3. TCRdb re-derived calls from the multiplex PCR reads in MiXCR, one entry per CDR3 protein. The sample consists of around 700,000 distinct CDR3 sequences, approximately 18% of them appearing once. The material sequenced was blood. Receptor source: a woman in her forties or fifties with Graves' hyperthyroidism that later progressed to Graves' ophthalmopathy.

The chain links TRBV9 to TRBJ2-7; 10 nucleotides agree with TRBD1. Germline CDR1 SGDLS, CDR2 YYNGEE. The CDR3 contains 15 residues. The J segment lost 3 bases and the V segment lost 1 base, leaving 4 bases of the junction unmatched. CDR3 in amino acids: CASSVSDRGLYEQYF. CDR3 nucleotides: TGTGCCAGCAGCGTATCAGACAGGGGGCTCTACGAGCAGTACTTC.

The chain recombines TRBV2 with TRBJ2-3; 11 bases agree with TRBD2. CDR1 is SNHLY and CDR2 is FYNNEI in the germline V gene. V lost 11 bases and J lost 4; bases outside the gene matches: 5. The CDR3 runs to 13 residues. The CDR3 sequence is CAGSGGASDTQYF. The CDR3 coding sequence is TGTGCCGGTAGCGGGGGGGCATCAGATACGCAGTATTTT.

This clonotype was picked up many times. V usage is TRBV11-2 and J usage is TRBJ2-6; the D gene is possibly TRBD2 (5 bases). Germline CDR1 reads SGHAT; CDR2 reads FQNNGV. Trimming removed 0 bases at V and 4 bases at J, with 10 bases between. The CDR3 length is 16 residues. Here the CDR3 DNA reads TGTGCCAGCAGCTTAGATCCGGGGTTGGGGGCCAACGTCCTGACTTTC. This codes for CASSLDPGLGANVLTF.

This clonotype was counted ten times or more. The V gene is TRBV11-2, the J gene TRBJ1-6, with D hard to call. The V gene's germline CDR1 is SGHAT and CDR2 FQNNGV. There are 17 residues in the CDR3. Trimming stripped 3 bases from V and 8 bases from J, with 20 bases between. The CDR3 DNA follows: TGTGCCAGCAGCTTCTTTGGTAGTTTCTGGGCGGATTCACCCCTCCACTTT. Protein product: CASSFFGSFWADSPLHF.

The CDR3 loop reads CASSEQGARGYTF. The CDR3 DNA sequence: TGTGCCAGCAGTGAACAGGGGGCGCGGGGCTACACCTTC. The V gene is TRBV28, the J gene TRBJ1-2; 9 bases match TRBD1. J lost 8 bases, V lost 5 bases, and 6 bases had no gene match. The CDR3 is 13 residues long. Germline assignment: CDR1 MDHEN and CDR2 SYDVKM.